Listed here are 29 T cell receptor beta chains from one sample, sequenced in a study of regulatory T cells in long-lasting Graves disease. The authors built TCR beta libraries using iRepertoire HTBI primers and Arm-PCR of CDR3 regions. TCRdb processed the multiplex PCR reads anew with MiXCR; each CDR3 protein has one entry. Of roughly 450,000 distinct CDR3 sequences in the sample, around a fifth were seen once. Noted time point: persistent/refractory GD, antithyroid drugs over 5 years with positive TRAb. Preparation of the TCR library used RNA extracted from PBMCs. The specimen comprised peripheral blood mononuclear cells (PBMCs), sampled when the disease was refractory, from a patient treated with antithyroid drugs. These TCRs come from a female donor with Graves disease.

DNA of the CDR3: TGCGCCAGCAGCAAGGACAGGGCGCGGGTTGCTGAAGCTTTCTTT. It encodes CASSKDRARVAEAFF. The chain has TRBV5-1 and TRBJ1-1, with TRBD1 matching over 8 bases. This CDR3 is built from 15 residues. CDR1 is SGHRS and CDR2 is YFSETQ in the germline V gene. The ends lost 4 bases at V and 6 bases at J; junction bases unmatched: 11.

This clonotype was detected ten times or more. The chain has TRBV2 and TRBJ1-2; 8 positions match TRBD1. Germline V gene lookup returns CDR1 SNHLY and CDR2 FYNNEI. The CDR3 extends over 14 amino acids. J was trimmed by 8 bases and V by 6 bases; bases with no gene match: 11. CDR3 sequence (DNA): TGTGCCAGCAGGCGGCAGGGGGCCCTCGGGGGCTACACCTTC. The encoded protein is CASRRQGALGGYTF.

This clonotype showed up many times. This rearrangement joins TRBV3-1 to TRBJ1-1; perhaps TRBD1 as D (5 bases). The CDR3 is made up of 14 amino acids. The germline V gene has CDR1 LGHDT and CDR2 YNNKEL (reference sequence). V was trimmed by 0 bases and J by 5 bases, leaving 10 bases between them. CDR3 in amino acids: CASSQDRDWTEAFF. DNA for the CDR3: TGTGCCAGCAGCCAAGACAGGGATTGGACTGAAGCTTTCTTT.

In its sample, this clonotype was seen many times. This chain links TRBV7-8 with TRBJ2-2; TRBD2 aligns across 8 bases. Per germline, CDR1 SGHVS and CDR2 FQNEAQ. The CDR3 extends over 15 amino acids. The trim removed 8 bases at V and 2 bases at J, leaving 7 bases unmatched. The CDR3 is CASSPSGGNTGELFF. The CDR3 nucleotides are TGTGCCAGCTCACCAAGCGGGGGCAACACCGGGGAGCTGTTTTTT.

The chain combines TRBV6-1 with TRBJ2-3; D gene uncertain. CDR3 length equals 12 residues. Germline CDR1 reads MNHNS; CDR2 reads SASEGT. The V end lost 6 bases, the J end lost 0 bases, and 4 bases lay between the germline ends. Here the CDR3 DNA reads TGTGCCAGCAGGGAGAGCACAGATACGCAGTATTTT. This sequence encodes CASRESTDTQYF.

The rearrangement links TRBV9 to TRBJ1-1; 7 bases are shared with TRBD1. This CDR3 is 14 amino acids long. V lost 2 bases, J lost 3 bases, and 4 bases stayed unmatched. Germline assignment: CDR1 SGDLS and CDR2 YYNGEE. CDR3 amino acids: CASSVSGGHTEAFF. CDR3 coding DNA: TGTGCCAGCAGCGTTTCAGGGGGGCACACTGAAGCTTTCTTT. The full variable domain, in which reference TRBV9 and TRBJ1-1 provide the parts outside the CDR3, is DSGVTQTPKHLITATGQRVTLRCSPRSGDLSVYWYQQSLDQGLQFLIQYYNGEERAKGNILERFSAQQFPDLHSELNLSSLELGDSALYFCASSVSGGHTEAFFGQGTRLTVV.

There are many counts of this clonotype. The V and J genes are TRBV20-1 and TRBJ1-1; D ambiguous. The CDR3 consists of 13 residues. Germline V gene lookup returns CDR1 DFQATT and CDR2 SNEGSKA (reference sequence). CDR3 coding DNA: TGCAGCCCTCCTGCGGGGTCGAACACTGAAGCTTTCTTT. Protein: CSPPAGSNTEAFF.

This clonotype was counted between two and nine times. The chain has TRBV28 and TRBJ2-3; a possible D gene is TRBD2 (5 bases). Between the trimmed V and J ends, which lost 3 bases and 6 bases, there was a span of 16 bases. This CDR3 is 15 amino acids long. Germline CDR1 is MDHEN and CDR2 is SYDVKM. The DNA for the CDR3 is TGTGCCAGCAGTTTGATTGAGGGAGCCGCGGATACGCAGTATTTT. Its protein product is CASSLIEGAADTQYF.

This clonotype was found many times. The chain couples TRBV2 to TRBJ2-2, with 11 nucleotides matching TRBD2. Trimming cost V 7 bases and J 5 bases; bases outside gene matches: 0. Germline V gene sequence: CDR1 SNHLY, CDR2 FYNNEI. The CDR3 is made up of 13 amino acids. CDR3 DNA sequence: TGTGCCAGCACTAGCGGGGGGACCGGGGAGCTGTTTTTT. Encoded protein: CASTSGGTGELFF.

At least ten counts were recorded for this clonotype. This chain joins TRBV28 and TRBJ1-2; the match to TRBD1 covers 9 bases. The V gene's germline CDR1 is MDHEN and CDR2 SYDVKM. The V segment lost 7 bases and the J segment 7 bases; nucleotides outside the gene matches: 7. This CDR3 comprises 13 residues. The CDR3 DNA reads TGTGCCAGCACCGTACAGGGGGCCGGTGGCTACACCTTC. The encoded protein is CASTVQGAGGYTF.

This clonotype was detected a few times. Relative to the germline gene, one junction end is altered; a read error may explain this. The gene calls are TRBV6-1 and TRBJ2-7; 7 bases line up with TRBD1. CDR3 size: 14 residues. Germline lookup yields CDR1 MNHNS and CDR2 SASEGT. The CDR3 DNA reads as TGTGCCGGCAGGAGGACAGGTACAGACTACGAGCAGTACTTC. Its translation: CAGRRTGTDYEQYF.

This clonotype has a handful of counts. The chain joins TRBV19 to TRBJ2-2; D possibly corresponds to TRBD1 (5 bases). CDR1 LNHDA and CDR2 SQIVND come from the germline V gene (reference sequence). The CDR3 is 17 amino acids. V was clipped by 7 bases and J by 4 bases, with 22 bases between them. The CDR3 here is CASTLNQGFLGTGELFF. CDR3 bases: TGTGCCAGTACCCTAAACCAGGGTTTCTTAGGCACCGGGGAGCTGTTTTTT.

This clonotype was seen a handful of times. The chain links TRBV5-6 to TRBJ2-7; 8 bases fit TRBD1. The J segment lost 5 bases and the V segment lost 4 bases, leaving 8 bases of the junction unmatched. The CDR3 has 14 amino acids. CDR1 and CDR2 (germline): SGHDT, YYEEEE. CDR3 in DNA: TGTGCCAGCAGCCCCGGCTCAGGGGGCCACGAGCAGTACTTC. Residues: CASSPGSGGHEQYF.

This clonotype was found many times. CDR3 in amino acids: CASRELTGTEAFF. CDR3 nucleotide sequence: TGTGCCAGCAGGGAATTAACAGGGACTGAAGCTTTCTTT. The chain has TRBV12-3 or TRBV12-4 and TRBJ1-1; D perhaps matches TRBD1 (6 bases). V lost 6 bases and J 5 bases, leaving 13 bases between the germline ends. The CDR3 sequence is 13 residues long.

This chain uses TRBV5-1 with TRBJ2-3, with D tentatively TRBD1 (5 bases). Germline CDR1 and CDR2: SGHRS and YFSETQ. There are 13 residues in the CDR3. The V end lost 4 bases, the J end lost 1 base, and 7 bases lay between the germline ends. For the CDR3, the DNA is TGCGCCAGCAGCCCACAGGGCACAGATACGCAGTATTTT. It specifies CASSPQGTDTQYF.

As for this clonotype: A read error may explain this, as a much larger clone is one base away. The gene calls are TRBV6-1 and TRBJ1-2; TRBD1 is a possible D gene (6 bases). Germline CDR1 MNHNS, CDR2 SASEGT. The V end lost 5 bases, the J end lost 3 bases, and 16 bases lay between the germline ends. CDR3 length equals 15 residues. The CDR3 loop reads CASSPRQVTDYGYTF. The CDR3 nucleotides are TGTGCCAGCAGTCCGCGACAGGTTACTGACTATGGCTACACCTTC.

The V call is TRBV19, the J call TRBJ1-3, with D unclear. This CDR3 comprises 14 residues. Per the germline V gene, CDR1 is LNHDA and CDR2 is SQIVND (reference sequence). The V end was cut by 3 bases, the J end by 0 bases, with 6 bases between. CDR3 in DNA: TGTGCCAGTAGTATTCGGAGCTCTGGAAACACCATATATTTT. Protein: CASSIRSSGNTIYF.

This clonotype was counted many times. This sequence joins TRBV7-3 and TRBJ2-7; possible D gene TRBD2, 5 bases. The V gene lost 3 bases and the J gene lost 1 base, with 7 bases spanning the gap. Germline V gene data show CDR1 as SGHTA and CDR2 as FQGTGA. There are 13 residues in the CDR3. The CDR3 bases are TGTGCCAGCAGCTTCGAGGGTTCCTACGAGCAGTACTTC. Encoded protein: CASSFEGSYEQYF.

The J gene is TRBJ1-6, the V gene TRBV12-3 or TRBV12-4; the match to TRBD1 covers 10 bases. The junction had 9 bases not matched to a gene; V was cut back by 3 bases and J by 7 bases. The length of the CDR3 is 17 residues. CDR3 sequence: CASSFWIWTGGNSPLHF. In DNA, the CDR3 is TGTGCCAGCAGTTTTTGGATATGGACAGGGGGAAATTCACCCCTCCACTTT.

This clonotype showed up many times. The gene calls are TRBV28 and TRBJ2-7; TRBD2 agrees at 7 bases. J lost 3 bases, V lost 2 bases, and 7 bases had no gene match. The CDR3 length is 15 residues. CDR1 is MDHEN and CDR2 is SYDVKM in the germline V gene. For the CDR3, the DNA is TGTGCCAGCAGTTTAAAGGCGGGAGTGCTCTACGAGCAGTACTTC. Translation: CASSLKAGVLYEQYF.

Turning to this clonotype: Just one base apart from a much larger clone, this may be a read error. The J gene is TRBJ2-5, the V gene TRBV11-3; tentatively, D is TRBD2 (6 bases). The V gene's germline CDR1 is SGHNT and CDR2 YENEEA. CDR3 length equals 14 residues. CDR3 coding DNA: TGTGCCGGCAGCTTCGGGGGTTTGCAAGAGACCCAGTACTTC. Protein sequence: CAGSFGGLQETQYF.

The rearrangement uses TRBV28 and TRBJ2-3; D ambiguous. Deletions cut 6 bases from V and 7 bases from J, with 17 bases between. CDR3 size: 14 residues. CDR1 MDHEN and CDR2 SYDVKM come from the germline V gene. The CDR3: CASSQVPPRNTQYF. CDR3 DNA sequence: TGTGCCAGCAGCCAGGTCCCCCCGAGAAATACGCAGTATTTT.

The chain recombines TRBV18 with TRBJ1-2; 8 positions agree with TRBD1. Germline V gives CDR1 KGHSH, CDR2 LQKENI. The CDR3 sequence is 14 residues long. J lost 7 bases, V lost 6 bases, and 10 bases had no gene match. The CDR3 reads CASSSSDRVAGYTF. As DNA, the CDR3 is TGTGCCAGCTCGTCTTCGGACAGGGTGGCTGGCTACACCTTC.

Many counts were recorded for this clonotype. The chain recombines TRBV19 with TRBJ1-5; 8 bases match TRBD1. The V gene end was trimmed by 4 bases and the J gene end by 6 bases; junction bases not matched to a gene: 5. Per the germline V gene, CDR1 is LNHDA and CDR2 is SQIVND (reference sequence). This CDR3 contains 14 residues. Here the CDR3 reads CASSKTGVGQPQHF. The CDR3, as DNA: TGTGCCAGTAGTAAGACAGGGGTAGGTCAGCCCCAGCATTTT.

The V call is TRBV29-1, the J call TRBJ1-5, with D possibly matching TRBD1 (5 bases). Looked up from germline, CDR1 is SQVTM and CDR2 is ANQGSEA. This CDR3 is 13 amino acids long. Trimming took 5 bases from V and 3 from J, leaving 11 bases between them. The CDR3 DNA follows: TGCAGCGTTCCTACAGGACCCAATCAGCCCCAGCATTTT. Residues: CSVPTGPNQPQHF.

In this sample, this clonotype turned up many times. V and J are TRBV10-3 and TRBJ1-2; the D is unclear. Trimming stripped 4 bases from V and 2 bases from J, with 11 bases between. CDR1 is ENHRY and CDR2 is SYGVKD in the germline V gene. The CDR3 has 14 amino acids. The CDR3 spells CAISVEEDNYGYTF. The CDR3 bases are TGTGCCATCAGTGTAGAGGAGGACAACTATGGCTACACCTTC.

This clonotype was counted ten times or more. The chain combines TRBV12-3 or TRBV12-4 with TRBJ2-7; D gene uncertain. The CDR3 contains 15 residues. Trimming shortened V by 6 bases and J by 7 bases, and 22 bases separated the two germline ends. The CDR3, as DNA: TGTGCCAGCAGGCCATCTGGCGGCGTTCCTGGAGAGCAGTACTTC. It translates to CASRPSGGVPGEQYF.

This chain links TRBV7-9 with TRBJ2-7; 10 bases line up with TRBD1. There are 16 residues in the CDR3. Germline V gene data show CDR1 as SEHNR and CDR2 as FQNEAQ (reference sequence). Trimming removed 5 bases from V and 1 base from J; junction bases left unmatched: 8. The CDR3 DNA is TGTGCCAGCAGCCCGGGATGGGGACAGGGGTCCTACGAGCAGTACTTC. Its translation: CASSPGWGQGSYEQYF.

This clonotype is a singleton in its sample. A much larger clone sits a single nucleotide away, making a read error possible. J is TRBJ1-2 and V is TRBV6-1; 9 bases align to TRBD1. The CDR3 is 15 amino acids. Germline CDR1 reads MNHNS; CDR2 reads SASEGT. Here the CDR3 reads CASSDPGQGSYGHTF. As DNA, the CDR3 is TGTGCCAGCAGTGATCCGGGACAGGGCTCCTATGGCCACACCTTC.